The 7 T cell receptor beta chains below come from one sample, sequenced in a study of T cells after yellow fever vaccination (dated by TCRdb to between 2017 and 2020). Preparation of the library involved 5' RACE. Sequencing instrument: Illumina HiSeq 2500. TCRdb itself trimmed the public reads at Q25 with fastp, ran MiXCR and retained productive beta chains. Rows are combined by CDR3 protein, so each entry shows the most common genes and DNA. The table for this sample lists 350,000 or so distinct CDR3 sequences; roughly 8.4% of them were counted only once. Clones ranked in the top ten supply 15% to 20% of the sample. The treatment or condition label, read with the paper, signifies: live attenuated yellow fever vaccine strain. The sample consisted of PBMCs, taken about 49 days after the first yellow fever vaccination. The receptors shown here come from a man aged 18 to 29 who received the YFV17D yellow fever vaccine.

In its sample, this clonotype was seen many times. The chain has TRBV7-3 and TRBJ2-2; perhaps TRBD2 as D (7 bases). V lost 2 bases, J lost 6 bases, and 16 bases lay in between. The germline V gene has CDR1 SGHTA and CDR2 FQGTGA. The CDR3 runs 16 residues. The CDR3 coding sequence is TGTGCCAGCAGCTTACGAGGGGGGGCGGCTGCCGGGGAGCTGTTTTTT. Amino acids: CASSLRGGAAAGELFF.

The V gene is TRBV2, the J gene TRBJ1-1; D gene unclear. Germline values: CDR1 SNHLY, CDR2 FYNNEI. V was cut by 7 bases and J by 2 bases, with 11 bases left in between. The CDR3 has 13 residues. CDR3 amino acids: CASKSKSNTEAFF. For the CDR3, the DNA is TGTGCCAGCAAGAGTAAGTCTAACACTGAAGCTTTCTTT.

The chain has TRBV27 and TRBJ1-1, with no clear D. V was shortened by 4 bases and J by 1 base, with 10 bases between the two germline ends. The CDR3 runs 14 residues. The germline gives CDR1 MNHEY, CDR2 SMNVEV (reference sequence). The CDR3 here is CASSSLFRNTEAFF. The CDR3 DNA sequence: TGTGCCAGCAGTTCCCTATTCCGGAACACTGAAGCTTTCTTT.

In its sample, this clonotype was seen a few times. The chain is built from TRBV13 and TRBJ2-5; D may correspond to TRBD1 or TRBD2 (5 bases each). The germline V gene encodes CDR1 PRHDT and CDR2 FYEKMQ (reference sequence). This CDR3 region has 13 residues. With 5 bases removed from V and 2 bases from J, the gap between germline ends came to 9 bases. The CDR3 DNA reads TGTGCCAGCAGCCGGGACGATCAAGAGACCCAGTACTTC. Its protein product is CASSRDDQETQYF.

This clonotype was seen a few times. The rearrangement links TRBV7-2 to TRBJ1-4; D remains ambiguous. Germline CDR1 and CDR2: SGHTA and FQGNSA. CDR3 length: 14 residues. V was pared by 5 bases and J by 4 bases, with 11 bases between. The CDR3 reads CASSPGRRNEKLFF. DNA for the CDR3: TGTGCCAGCAGCCCGGGAAGGCGTAATGAAAAACTGTTTTTT.

There are many counts of this clonotype. J is TRBJ1-5 and V is TRBV11-2; D unclear. The CDR3 spans 15 residues. V lost 2 bases, J lost 1 base, and 9 bases lay in between. CDR1 and CDR2 (germline): SGHAT, FQNNGV. The CDR3 protein is CASSLTGRSNQPQHF. CDR3 coding DNA: TGTGCCAGCAGCTTAACGGGGAGAAGCAATCAGCCCCAGCATTTT.

In this sample, this clonotype turned up a few times. V gene TRBV10-1 combines with J gene TRBJ1-2, with 8 bases that match TRBD1. The CDR3 has 13 residues. V shed 3 bases, J shed 7 bases, and the junction held 4 bases outside the gene matches. Germline V gene lookup returns CDR1 WNHNN and CDR2 SYGVQD (reference sequence). CDR3 DNA sequence: TGCGCCAGCAGTGATGGGCAGGGGGCTGGCTACACCTTC. Its protein is CASSDGQGAGYTF.